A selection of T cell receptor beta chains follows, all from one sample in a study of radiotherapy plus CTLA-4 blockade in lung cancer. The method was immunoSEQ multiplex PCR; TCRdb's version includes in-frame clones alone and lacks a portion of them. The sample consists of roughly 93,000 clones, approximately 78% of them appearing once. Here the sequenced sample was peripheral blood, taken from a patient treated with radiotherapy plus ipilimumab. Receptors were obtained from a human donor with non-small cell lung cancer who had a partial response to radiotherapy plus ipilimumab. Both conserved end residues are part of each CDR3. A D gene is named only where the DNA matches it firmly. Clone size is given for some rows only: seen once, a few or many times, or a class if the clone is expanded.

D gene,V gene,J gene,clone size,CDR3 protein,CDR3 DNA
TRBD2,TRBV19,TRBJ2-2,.,CASSPPGAGAGELFF,TGTGCCAGTAGTCCCCCCGGAGCGGGAGCCGGGGAGCTGTTTTTT
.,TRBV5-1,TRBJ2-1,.,CASSLANLDNEQFF,TGCGCCAGCAGCTTGGCGAACTTGGACAATGAGCAGTTCTTC
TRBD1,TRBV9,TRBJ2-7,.,CASSAGQGDYEQYF,TGTGCCAGCAGTGCGGGACAGGGGGACTACGAGCAGTACTTC
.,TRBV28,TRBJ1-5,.,CASSYAVNQPQHF,TGTGCCAGCAGTTATGCGGTCAATCAGCCCCAGCATTTT
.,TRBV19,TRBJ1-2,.,CASSIGPGTNYGYTF,TGTGCCAGTAGTATAGGGCCGGGGACTAACTATGGCTACACCTTC
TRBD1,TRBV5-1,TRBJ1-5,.,CASSWTGGNQPQHF,TGCGCCAGCAGTTGGACAGGGGGCAATCAGCCCCAGCATTTT
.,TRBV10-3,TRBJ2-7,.,CAISEFVGGYEQYF,TGTGCCATCAGTGAGTTCGTCGGGGGCTACGAGCAGTACTTC
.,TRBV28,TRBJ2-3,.,CATQQPDTQYF,TGTGCCACCCAACAGCCAGATACGCAGTATTTT
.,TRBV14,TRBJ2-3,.,CASSLSDTQYF,TGTGCCAGCAGCCTATCAGATACGCAGTATTTT
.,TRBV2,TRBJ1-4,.,CASSAGVANEKLFF,TGTGCCAGCAGTGCAGGGGTGGCTAATGAAAAACTGTTTTTT
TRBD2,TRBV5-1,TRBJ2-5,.,CASSAALAGDESETQYF,TGCGCCAGCAGCGCGGCCCTAGCGGGAGACGAATCCGAGACCCAGTACTTC
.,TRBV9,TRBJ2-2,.,CASSVAGINTGELFF,TGTGCCAGCAGCGTGGCAGGGATAAACACCGGGGAGCTGTTTTTT
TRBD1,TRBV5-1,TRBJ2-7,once,CASSRTGGLDEQYF,TGCGCCAGCAGCCGGACAGGGGGGTTGGACGAGCAGTACTTC
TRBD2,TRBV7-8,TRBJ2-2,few,CASSLDPSGSRGTGELFF,TGTGCCAGCAGCTTAGATCCTAGCGGGAGTAGGGGCACCGGGGAGCTGTTTTTT
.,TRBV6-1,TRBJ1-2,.,CASSLTANYGYTF,TGTGCCAGCAGTTTGACAGCTAACTATGGCTACACCTTC
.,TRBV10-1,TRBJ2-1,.,CASSLRGGLGYNEQFF,TGCGCCAGCAGTCTCCGAGGGGGATTGGGGTACAATGAGCAGTTCTTC
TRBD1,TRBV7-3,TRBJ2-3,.,CASSLQVRGLDTQYF,TGTGCCAGCAGCTTACAGGTCAGGGGGTTAGATACGCAGTATTTT
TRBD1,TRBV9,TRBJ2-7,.,CASSLGTEYSYEQYF,TGTGCCAGCAGCCTAGGGACAGAATACTCCTACGAGCAGTACTTC
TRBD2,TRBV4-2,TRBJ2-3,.,CASSHSSGTVTDTQYF,TGTGCCAGCAGCCATTCTAGCGGGACCGTCACAGATACGCAGTATTTT
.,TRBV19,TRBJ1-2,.,CASIGVSNYGYTF,TGTGCCAGTATCGGAGTTTCTAACTATGGCTACACCTTC
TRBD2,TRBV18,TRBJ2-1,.,CASSPRLAGDENEQFF,TGTGCCAGCTCACCTAGACTAGCGGGAGATGAGAATGAGCAGTTCTTC
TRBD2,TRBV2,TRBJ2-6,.,CASREGDSGANVLTF,TGTGCCAGCCGGGAGGGAGACTCTGGGGCCAACGTCCTGACTTTC
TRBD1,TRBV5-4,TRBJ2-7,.,CASSHLDRDASYEQYF,TGTGCCAGCAGCCACCTAGACAGGGATGCGTCCTACGAGCAGTACTTC
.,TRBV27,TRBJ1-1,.,CASSSHSNGGGGAFF,TGTGCCAGCAGTTCCCACTCGAATGGGGGAGGAGGGGCTTTCTTT
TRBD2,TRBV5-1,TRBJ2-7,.,CASSLGLAGGGDEQYF,TGCGCCAGCAGCTTAGGGCTAGCGGGAGGAGGTGACGAGCAGTACTTC
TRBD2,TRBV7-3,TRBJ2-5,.,CASSPGGPGETQYF,TGTGCCAGCAGTCCGGGAGGGCCGGGGGAGACCCAGTACTTC
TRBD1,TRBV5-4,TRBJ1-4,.,CASGRQGGNEKLFF,TGTGCCAGCGGCAGACAGGGCGGCAACGAAAAACTGTTTTTT
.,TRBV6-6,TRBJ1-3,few,CASSFAQTSSGNTIYF,TGTGCCAGCAGTTTTGCTCAGACAAGCTCTGGAAACACCATATATTTT